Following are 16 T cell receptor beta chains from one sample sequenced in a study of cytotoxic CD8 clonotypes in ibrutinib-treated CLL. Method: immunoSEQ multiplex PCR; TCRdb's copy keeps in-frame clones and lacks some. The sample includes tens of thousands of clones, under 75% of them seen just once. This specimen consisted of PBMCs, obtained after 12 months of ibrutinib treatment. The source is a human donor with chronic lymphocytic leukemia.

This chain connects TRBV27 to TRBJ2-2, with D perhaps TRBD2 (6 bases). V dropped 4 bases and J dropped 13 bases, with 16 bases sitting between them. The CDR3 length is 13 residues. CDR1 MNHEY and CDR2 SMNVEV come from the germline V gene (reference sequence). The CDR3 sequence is CASSSPPGEVLFF. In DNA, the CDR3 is TGTGCCAGCAGTTCCCCTCCGGGAGAGGTGCTGTTTTTT.

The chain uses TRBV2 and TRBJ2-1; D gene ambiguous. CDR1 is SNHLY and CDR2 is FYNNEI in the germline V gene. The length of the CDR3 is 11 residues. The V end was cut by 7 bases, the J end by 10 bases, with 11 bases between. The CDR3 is CASKVFREQFF. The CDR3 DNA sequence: TGTGCCAGCAAGGTCTTCAGAGAGCAGTTCTTC.

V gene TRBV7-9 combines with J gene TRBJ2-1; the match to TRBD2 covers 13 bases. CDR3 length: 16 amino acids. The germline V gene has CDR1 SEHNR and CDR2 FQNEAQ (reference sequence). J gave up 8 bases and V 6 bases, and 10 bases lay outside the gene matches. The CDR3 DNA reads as TGTGCCAGCAGGGCCCCACTAGCGGGGGGGCCCGATGAGCAGTTCTTC. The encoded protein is CASRAPLAGGPDEQFF.

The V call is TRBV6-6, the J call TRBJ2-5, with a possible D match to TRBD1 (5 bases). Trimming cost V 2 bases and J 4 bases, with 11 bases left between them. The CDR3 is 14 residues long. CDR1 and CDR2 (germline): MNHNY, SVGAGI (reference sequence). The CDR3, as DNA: TGTGCCAGCAGTTACCCGCAGGGTTCAGAGACCCAGTACTTC. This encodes CASSYPQGSETQYF.

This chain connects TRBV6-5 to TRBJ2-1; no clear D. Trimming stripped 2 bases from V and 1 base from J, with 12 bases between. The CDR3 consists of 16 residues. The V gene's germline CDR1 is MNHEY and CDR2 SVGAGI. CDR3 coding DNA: TGTGCCAGCAGTTACACCCACCCCGCTTCCTACAATGAGCAGTTCTTC. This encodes CASSYTHPASYNEQFF.

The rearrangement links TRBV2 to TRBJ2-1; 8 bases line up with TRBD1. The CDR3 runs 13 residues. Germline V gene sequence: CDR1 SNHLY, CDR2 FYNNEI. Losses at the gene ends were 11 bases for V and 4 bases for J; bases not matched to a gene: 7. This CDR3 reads CAGRQGPYNEQFF. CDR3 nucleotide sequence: TGTGCCGGAAGACAGGGGCCATACAATGAGCAGTTCTTC.

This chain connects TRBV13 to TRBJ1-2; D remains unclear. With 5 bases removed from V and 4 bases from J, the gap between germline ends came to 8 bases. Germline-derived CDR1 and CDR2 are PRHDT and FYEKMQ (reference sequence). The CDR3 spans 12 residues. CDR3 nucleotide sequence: TGTGCCAGCAGCCGCGGTGTCTATGGCTACACCTTC. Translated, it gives CASSRGVYGYTF. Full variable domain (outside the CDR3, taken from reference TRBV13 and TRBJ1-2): AAGVIQSPRHLIKEKRETATLKCYPIPRHDTVYWYQQGPGQDPQFLISFYEKMQSDKGSIPDRFSAQQFSDYHSELNMSSLELGDSALYFCASSRGVYGYTFGSGTRLTVV.

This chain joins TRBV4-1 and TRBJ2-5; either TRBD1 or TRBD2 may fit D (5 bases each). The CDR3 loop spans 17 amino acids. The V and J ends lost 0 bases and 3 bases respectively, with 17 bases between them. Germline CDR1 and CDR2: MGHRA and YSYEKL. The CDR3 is CASSQDGPGALEETQYF. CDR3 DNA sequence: TGCGCCAGCAGCCAAGATGGCCCCGGGGCCCTAGAAGAGACCCAGTACTTC.

The CDR3 region has the DNA TGTGCCAGCAGCGGAGGGACTAGCGGGGGATTGGAGACCCAGTACTTC. It yields the protein CASSGGTSGGLETQYF. The chain links TRBV9 to TRBJ2-5; TRBD2 agrees at 14 bases. The CDR3 runs 16 residues. Trimming removed 3 bases from V and 5 bases from J; junction bases left unmatched: 6. The germline CDR1 and CDR2 sequences are SGDLS and YYNGEE.

CDR3: CAWSVLTRGNYGYTF. CDR3 DNA sequence: TGTGCCTGGAGTGTATTAACAAGGGGTAACTATGGCTACACCTTC. The V gene is TRBV30, the J gene TRBJ1-2, with TRBD1 as a possible D gene (5 bases). This CDR3 is built from 15 residues. The germline CDR1 and CDR2 sequences are GTSNPN and SVGIG (reference sequence). V was shortened by 0 bases and J by 1 base, with 12 bases between the two germline ends.

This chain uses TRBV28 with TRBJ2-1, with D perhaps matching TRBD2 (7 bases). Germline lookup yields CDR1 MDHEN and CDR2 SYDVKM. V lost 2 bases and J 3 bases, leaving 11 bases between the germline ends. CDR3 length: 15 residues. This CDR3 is CASSLGGGVYNEQFF. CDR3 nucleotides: TGTGCCAGCAGTTTAGGGGGGGGCGTCTACAATGAGCAGTTCTTC.

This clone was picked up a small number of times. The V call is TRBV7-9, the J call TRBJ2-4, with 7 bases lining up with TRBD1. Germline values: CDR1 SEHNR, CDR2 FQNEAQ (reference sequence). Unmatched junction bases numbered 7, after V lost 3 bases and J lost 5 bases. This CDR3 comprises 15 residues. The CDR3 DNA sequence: TGTGCCAGCAGCTTGAACACAGGGGCCGAAAACATTCAGTACTTC. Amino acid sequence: CASSLNTGAENIQYF.

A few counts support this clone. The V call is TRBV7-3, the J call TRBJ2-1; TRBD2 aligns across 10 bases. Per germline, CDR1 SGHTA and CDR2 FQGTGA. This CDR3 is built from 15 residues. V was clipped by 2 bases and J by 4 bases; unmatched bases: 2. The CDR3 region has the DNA TGTGCCAGCAGCTTAGCTAGCGGGGGTTACAATGAGCAGTTCTTC. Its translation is CASSLASGGYNEQFF.

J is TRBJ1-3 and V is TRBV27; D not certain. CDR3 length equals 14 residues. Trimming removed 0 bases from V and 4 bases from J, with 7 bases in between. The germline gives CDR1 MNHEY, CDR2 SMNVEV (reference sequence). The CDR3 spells CASSLSSGGNTIYF. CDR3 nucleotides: TGTGCCAGCAGTTTATCGTCCGGGGGAAACACCATATATTTT.

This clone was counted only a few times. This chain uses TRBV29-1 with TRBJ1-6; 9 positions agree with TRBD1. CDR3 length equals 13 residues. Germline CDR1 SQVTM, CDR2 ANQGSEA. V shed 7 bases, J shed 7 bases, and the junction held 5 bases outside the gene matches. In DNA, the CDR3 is TGCAGCGCCCTGACAGGGGGAAATTCACCCCTCCACTTT. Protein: CSALTGGNSPLHF.

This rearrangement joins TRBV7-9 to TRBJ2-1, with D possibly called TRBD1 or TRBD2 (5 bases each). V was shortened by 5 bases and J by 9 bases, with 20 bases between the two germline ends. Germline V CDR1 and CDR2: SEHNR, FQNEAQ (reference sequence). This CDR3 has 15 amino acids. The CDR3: CASSRIGGPTTEQFF. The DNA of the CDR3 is TGTGCCAGCAGCCGAATTGGGGGTCCCACAACTGAGCAGTTCTTC.